One and the same sample provided the 4 T cell receptor beta chains below, sequenced in a study of blood T cell repertoires in COVID-19. TCRdb's copy holds only in-frame clones and misses some; the assay was immunoSEQ multiplex PCR. The sample has about 330,000 clones, more than 75% seen once. The sequenced sample consisted of PBMCs or T cells enriched from blood (not recorded which). The receptors shown here come from a woman between 25 and 40 years old who had recovered from COVID-19.

V gene TRBV19 combines with J gene TRBJ2-2; D perhaps matches TRBD1 (5 bases). This CDR3 contains 14 residues. Deletions cut 5 bases from V and 0 bases from J, with 7 bases between. From germline, CDR1 is LNHDA and CDR2 SQIVND (reference sequence). The CDR3 reads CASSWTTNTGELFF. DNA for the CDR3: TGTGCCAGTAGTTGGACAACGAACACCGGGGAGCTGTTTTTT. The full variable domain, its missing parts supplied by reference TRBV19 and TRBJ2-2, is DGGITQSPKYLFRKEGQNVTLSCEQNLNHDAMYWYRQDPGQGLRLIYYSQIVNDFQKGDIAEGYSVSREKKESFPLTVTSAQKNPTAFYLCASSWTTNTGELFFGEGSRLTVL.

This clone was observed many times. The rearrangement links TRBV4-1 to TRBJ2-2; 8 positions agree with TRBD1. Germline V gene data show CDR1 as MGHRA and CDR2 as YSYEKL. The CDR3 extends over 17 amino acids. Trimming cost V 1 base and J 5 bases; bases outside gene matches: 9. This CDR3 reads CASSQGPGQGWTGELFF. The CDR3 DNA follows: TGCGCCAGCAGCCAAGGCCCTGGACAGGGATGGACCGGGGAGCTGTTTTTT.

The V call is TRBV6-1, the J call TRBJ2-5; 10 bases line up with TRBD2. CDR1 MNHNS and CDR2 SASEGT come from the germline V gene. The CDR3 totals 15 residues. The V segment lost 2 bases and the J segment 1 base; nucleotides outside the gene matches: 1. The CDR3 loop reads CASSELAGAQETQYF. CDR3 bases: TGTGCCAGCAGTGAACTAGCGGGGGCCCAAGAGACCCAGTACTTC.

This rearrangement joins TRBV15 to TRBJ2-3; 9 nucleotides line up with TRBD2. V gave up 6 bases and J gave up 2 bases; unmatched junction bases: 3. Germline V gives CDR1 LNHNV, CDR2 YYDKDF (reference sequence). The CDR3 runs to 14 residues. The CDR3 DNA follows: TGTGCCACCAGACCTAGCGGGGACACAGATACGCAGTATTTT. Protein product: CATRPSGDTDTQYF.